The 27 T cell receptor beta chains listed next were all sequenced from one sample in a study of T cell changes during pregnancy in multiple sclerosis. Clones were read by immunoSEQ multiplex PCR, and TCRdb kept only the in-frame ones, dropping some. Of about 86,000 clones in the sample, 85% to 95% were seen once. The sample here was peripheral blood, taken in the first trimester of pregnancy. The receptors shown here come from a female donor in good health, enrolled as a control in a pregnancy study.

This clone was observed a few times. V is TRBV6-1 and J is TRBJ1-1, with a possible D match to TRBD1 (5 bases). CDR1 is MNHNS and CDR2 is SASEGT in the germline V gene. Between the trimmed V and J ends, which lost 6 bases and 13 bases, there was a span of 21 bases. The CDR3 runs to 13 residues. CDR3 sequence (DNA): TGTGCCAGCAGCGCCTACGGGACTCCGGGAGGTTTCTTT. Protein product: CASSAYGTPGGFF.

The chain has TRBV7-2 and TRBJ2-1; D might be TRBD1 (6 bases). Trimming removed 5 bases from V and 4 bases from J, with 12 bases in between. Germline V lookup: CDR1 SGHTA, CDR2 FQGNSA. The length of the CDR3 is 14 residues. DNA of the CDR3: TGTGCCAGCAGCCAACAGGGCGTTTACAATGAGCAGTTCTTC. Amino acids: CASSQQGVYNEQFF.

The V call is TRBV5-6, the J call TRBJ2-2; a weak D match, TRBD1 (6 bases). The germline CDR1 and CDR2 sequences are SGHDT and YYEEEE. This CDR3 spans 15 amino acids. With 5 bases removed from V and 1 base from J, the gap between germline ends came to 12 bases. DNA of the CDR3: TGTGCCAGCAGGGGGGCCTACGTGAACACCGGGGAGCTGTTTTTT. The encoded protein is CASRGAYVNTGELFF.

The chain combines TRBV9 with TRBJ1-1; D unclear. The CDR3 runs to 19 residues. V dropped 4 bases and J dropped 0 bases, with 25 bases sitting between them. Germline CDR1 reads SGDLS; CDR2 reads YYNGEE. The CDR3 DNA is TGTGCCAGCAGCCCCCCTAAACCCGGAACAGCGGGCATGAACACTGAAGCTTTCTTT. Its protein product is CASSPPKPGTAGMNTEAFF.

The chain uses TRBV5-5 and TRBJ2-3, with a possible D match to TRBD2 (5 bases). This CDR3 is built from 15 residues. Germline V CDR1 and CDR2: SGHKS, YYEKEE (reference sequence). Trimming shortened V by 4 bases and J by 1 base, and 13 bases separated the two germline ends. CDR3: CASSPQSRGTDTQYF. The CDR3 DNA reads TGTGCCAGCAGCCCCCAGTCGCGGGGCACAGATACGCAGTATTTT. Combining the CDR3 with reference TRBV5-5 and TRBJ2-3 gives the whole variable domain DAGVTQSPTHLIKTRGQQVTLRCSPISGHKSVSWYQQVLGQGPQFIFQYYEKEERGRGNFPDRFSARQFPNYSSELNVNALLLGDSALYLCASSPQSRGTDTQYFGPGTRLTVL.

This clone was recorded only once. The chain's CDR3 is CASAGQAGYGYTF. In DNA form, the CDR3 reads TGTGCCAGCGCCGGACAGGCGGGCTATGGCTACACCTTC. The chain carries TRBV6-5 and TRBJ1-2, with 7 bases matching TRBD1. The CDR3 totals 13 residues. Germline loops: CDR1 MNHEY, CDR2 SVGAGI. Unmatched junction bases numbered 7, after V lost 8 bases and J lost 4 bases.

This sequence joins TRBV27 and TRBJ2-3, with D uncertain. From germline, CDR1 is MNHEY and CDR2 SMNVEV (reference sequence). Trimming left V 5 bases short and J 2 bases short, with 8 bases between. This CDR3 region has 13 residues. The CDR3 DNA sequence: TGTGCCAGCAGTCCGTTCCCCACAGATACGCAGTATTTT. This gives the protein CASSPFPTDTQYF.

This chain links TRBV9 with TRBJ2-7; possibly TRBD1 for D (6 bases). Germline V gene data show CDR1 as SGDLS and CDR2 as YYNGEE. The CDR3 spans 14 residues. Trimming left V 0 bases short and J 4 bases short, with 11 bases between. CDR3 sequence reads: CASSVGLGGYEQYF. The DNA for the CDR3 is TGTGCCAGCAGCGTAGGGTTAGGGGGTTACGAGCAGTACTTC. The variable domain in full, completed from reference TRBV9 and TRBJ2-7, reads DSGVTQTPKHLITATGQRVTLRCSPRSGDLSVYWYQQSLDQGLQFLIQYYNGEERAKGNILERFSAQQFPDLHSELNLSSLELGDSALYFCASSVGLGGYEQYFGPGTRLTVT.

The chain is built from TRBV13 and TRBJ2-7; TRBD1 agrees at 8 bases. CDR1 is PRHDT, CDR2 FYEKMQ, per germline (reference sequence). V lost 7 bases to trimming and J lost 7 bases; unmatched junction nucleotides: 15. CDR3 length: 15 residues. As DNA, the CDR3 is TGTGCCAGCACCCGGACCGGACAGGGATTGGGGGAGCAGTACTTC. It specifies CASTRTGQGLGEQYF.

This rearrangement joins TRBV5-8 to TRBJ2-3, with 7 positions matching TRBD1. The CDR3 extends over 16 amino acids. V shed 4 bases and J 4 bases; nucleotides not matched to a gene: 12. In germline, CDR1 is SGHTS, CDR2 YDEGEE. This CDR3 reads CASSRKGRQGADTQYF. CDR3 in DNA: TGTGCCAGCAGCCGCAAAGGGAGACAGGGAGCAGATACGCAGTATTTT.

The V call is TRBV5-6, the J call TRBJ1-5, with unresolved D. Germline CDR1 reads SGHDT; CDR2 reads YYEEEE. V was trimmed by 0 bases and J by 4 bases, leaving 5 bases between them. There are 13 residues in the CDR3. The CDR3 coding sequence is TGTGCCAGCAGCTTGGAGCCGAATCAGCCCCAGCATTTT. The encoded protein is CASSLEPNQPQHF.

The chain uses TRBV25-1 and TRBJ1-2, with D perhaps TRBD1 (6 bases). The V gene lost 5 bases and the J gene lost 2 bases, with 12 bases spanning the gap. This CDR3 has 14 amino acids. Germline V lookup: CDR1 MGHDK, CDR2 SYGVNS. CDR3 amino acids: CASSPRGRNYGYTF. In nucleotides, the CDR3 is TGTGCCAGCAGTCCTAGGGGGAGAAACTATGGCTACACCTTC.

CDR3 amino acids: CASSVGANTGELFF. CDR3 coding DNA: TGTGCCAGCAGTGTAGGAGCGAACACCGGGGAGCTGTTTTTT. The chain combines TRBV6-1 with TRBJ2-2; D ambiguous. The germline V gene encodes CDR1 MNHNS and CDR2 SASEGT. CDR3 size: 14 residues. V lost 4 bases and J 0 bases, leaving 6 bases between the germline ends.

Here the CDR3 reads CASSTGDRGSQPQHF. The CDR3 bases are TGTGCCAGCAGCACCGGGGACAGGGGAAGTCAGCCCCAGCATTTT. This chain links TRBV5-5 with TRBJ1-5, with 10 nucleotides matching TRBD1. The V gene end was trimmed by 4 bases and the J gene end by 6 bases; junction bases not matched to a gene: 7. There are 15 residues in the CDR3. Per germline, CDR1 SGHKS and CDR2 YYEKEE (reference sequence).

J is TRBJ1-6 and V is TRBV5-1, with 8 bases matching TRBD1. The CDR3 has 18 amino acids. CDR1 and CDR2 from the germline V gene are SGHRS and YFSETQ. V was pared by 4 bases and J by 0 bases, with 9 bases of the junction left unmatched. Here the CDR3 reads CASSPRQGPSSYNSPLHF. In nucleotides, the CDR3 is TGCGCCAGCAGCCCTCGACAGGGGCCGAGCTCCTATAATTCACCCCTCCACTTT.

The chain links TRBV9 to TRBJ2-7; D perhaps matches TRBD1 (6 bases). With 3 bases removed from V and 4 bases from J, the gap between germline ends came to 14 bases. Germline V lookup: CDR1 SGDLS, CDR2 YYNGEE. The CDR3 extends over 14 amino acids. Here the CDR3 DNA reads TGTGCCAGCAGCGCCCGGGACACCCGTTACGAGCAGTACTTC. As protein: CASSARDTRYEQYF.

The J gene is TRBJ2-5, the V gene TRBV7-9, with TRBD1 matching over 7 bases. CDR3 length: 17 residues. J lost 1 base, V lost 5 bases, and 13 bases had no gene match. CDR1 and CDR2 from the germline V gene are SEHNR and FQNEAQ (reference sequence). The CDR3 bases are TGTGCCAGCAGCCTCCTTGACAGGGCGAGCCGCCAAGAGACCCAGTACTTC. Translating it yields CASSLLDRASRQETQYF.

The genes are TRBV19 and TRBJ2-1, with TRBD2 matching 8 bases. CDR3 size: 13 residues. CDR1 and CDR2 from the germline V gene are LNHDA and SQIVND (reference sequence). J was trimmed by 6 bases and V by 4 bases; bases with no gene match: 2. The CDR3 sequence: CASSTGGGNEQFF. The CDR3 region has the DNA TGTGCCAGTAGTACGGGAGGGGGCAATGAGCAGTTCTTC.

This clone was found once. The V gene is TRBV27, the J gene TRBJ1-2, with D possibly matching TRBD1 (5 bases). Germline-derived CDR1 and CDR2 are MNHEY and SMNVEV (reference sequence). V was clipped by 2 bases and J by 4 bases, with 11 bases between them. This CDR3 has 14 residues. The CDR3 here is CASSLDRKSYGYTF. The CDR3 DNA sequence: TGTGCCAGCAGTTTAGACAGAAAATCCTATGGCTACACCTTC.

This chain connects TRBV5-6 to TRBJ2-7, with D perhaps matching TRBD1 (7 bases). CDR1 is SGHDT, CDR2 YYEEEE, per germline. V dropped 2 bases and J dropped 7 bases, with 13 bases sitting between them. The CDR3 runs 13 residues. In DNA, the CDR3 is TGTGCCAGCAGCTTCAGGGGGGATAAGGAGCAGTACTTC. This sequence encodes CASSFRGDKEQYF.

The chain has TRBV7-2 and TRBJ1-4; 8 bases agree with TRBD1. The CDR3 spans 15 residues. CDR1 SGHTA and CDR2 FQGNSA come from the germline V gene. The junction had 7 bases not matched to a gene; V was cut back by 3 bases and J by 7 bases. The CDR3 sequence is CASSLRQGFFEKLFF. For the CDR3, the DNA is TGTGCCAGCAGCTTGCGACAGGGGTTTTTTGAAAAACTGTTTTTT. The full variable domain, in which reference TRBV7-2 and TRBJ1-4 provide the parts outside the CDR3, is GAGVSQSPSNKVTEKGKDVELRCDPISGHTALYWYRQSLGQGLEFLIYFQGNSAPDKSGLPSDRFSAERTGGSVSTLTIQRTQQEDSAVYLCASSLRQGFFEKLFFGSGTQLSVL.

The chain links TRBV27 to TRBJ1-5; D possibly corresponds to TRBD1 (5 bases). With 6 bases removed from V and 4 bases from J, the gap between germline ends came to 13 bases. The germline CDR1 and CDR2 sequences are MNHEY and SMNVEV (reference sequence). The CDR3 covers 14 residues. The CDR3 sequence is CASRRVGGNQPQHF. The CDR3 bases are TGTGCCAGCAGGCGGGTTGGGGGGAATCAGCCCCAGCATTTT.

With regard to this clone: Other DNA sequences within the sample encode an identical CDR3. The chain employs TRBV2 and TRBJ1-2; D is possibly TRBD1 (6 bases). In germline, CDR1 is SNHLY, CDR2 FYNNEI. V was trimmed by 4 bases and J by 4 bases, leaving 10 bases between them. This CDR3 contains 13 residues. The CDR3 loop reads CASSVEGVYGYTF. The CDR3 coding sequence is TGTGCCAGCAGTGTTGAGGGGGTCTATGGCTACACCTTC.

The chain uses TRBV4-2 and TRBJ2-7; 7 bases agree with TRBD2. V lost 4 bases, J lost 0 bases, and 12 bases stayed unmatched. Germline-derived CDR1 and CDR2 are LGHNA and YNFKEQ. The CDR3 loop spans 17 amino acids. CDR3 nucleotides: TGTGCCAGCAGCCCATCCTCACTAGCGTCGAGCTCCTACGAGCAGTACTTC. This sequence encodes CASSPSSLASSSYEQYF.

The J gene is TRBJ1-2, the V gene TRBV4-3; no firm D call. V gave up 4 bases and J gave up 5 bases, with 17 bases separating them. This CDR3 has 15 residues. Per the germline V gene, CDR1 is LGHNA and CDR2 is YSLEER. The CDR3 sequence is CASSREGKVPYGYTF. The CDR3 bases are TGCGCCAGCAGCCGAGAGGGCAAGGTTCCGTATGGCTACACCTTC.

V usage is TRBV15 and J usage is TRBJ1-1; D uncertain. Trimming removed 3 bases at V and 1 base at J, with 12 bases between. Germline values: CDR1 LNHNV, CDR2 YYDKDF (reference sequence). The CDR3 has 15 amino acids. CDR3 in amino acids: CATSRGSGGNTEAFF. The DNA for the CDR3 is TGTGCCACCAGCAGGGGGTCAGGAGGGAACACTGAAGCTTTCTTT.

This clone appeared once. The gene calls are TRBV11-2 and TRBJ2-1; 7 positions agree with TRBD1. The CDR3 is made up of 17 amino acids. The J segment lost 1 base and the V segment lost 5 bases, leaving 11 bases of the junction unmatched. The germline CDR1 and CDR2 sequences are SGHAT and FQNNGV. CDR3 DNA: TGTGCCAGCAGCCGACAGGGTAGGGGCCTTTCCTACAATGAGCAGTTCTTC. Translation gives CASSRQGRGLSYNEQFF.